Below are 26 T cell receptor beta chains sequenced from a single sample in a study of shared clonotypes between healthy human individuals. Method: immunoSEQ multiplex PCR; TCRdb's copy keeps in-frame clones and lacks some. The sample contains roughly 500,000 clones, over 75% of which appear only once. Specimen: PBMCs. These receptors all come from a woman in her 40s in good health. Some clones in this sample may be carry-over from other donors' samples.

The chain carries TRBV9 and TRBJ2-3, with 8 nucleotides matching TRBD2. The trim removed 4 bases at V and 5 bases at J, leaving 9 bases unmatched. The CDR3 is made up of 15 amino acids. Germline loops: CDR1 SGDLS, CDR2 YYNGEE. In nucleotides, the CDR3 is TGTGCCAGCAGCTCGAGCGGGAGAGCGGTAGATACGCAGTATTTT. The encoded protein is CASSSSGRAVDTQYF. The full variable domain, its missing parts supplied by reference TRBV9 and TRBJ2-3, is DSGVTQTPKHLITATGQRVTLRCSPRSGDLSVYWYQQSLDQGLQFLIQYYNGEERAKGNILERFSAQQFPDLHSELNLSSLELGDSALYFCASSSSGRAVDTQYFGPGTRLTVL.

About this clone itself: A far bigger clonotype differs at one base, so this is likely a read error. The sample carries other DNA sequences with the same CDR3. The rearrangement links TRBV5-1 to TRBJ2-5; 9 bases line up with TRBD1. The last part of the DNA fits TRBJ2-7 better; the J call may be wrong. The CDR3 runs 15 residues. Germline assignment: CDR1 SGHRS and CDR2 YFSETQ. The CDR3 sequence: CASSLSGQGIYEQYF. The CDR3 DNA sequence: TGCGCCAGCAGCTTGTCGGGACAGGGAATATACGAGCAGTACTTC.

Of note for this clone: Other DNA sequences of this sample code for an identical CDR3. The chain employs TRBV7-3 and TRBJ1-1; D remains unclear. The CDR3 totals 13 residues. Germline CDR1 SGHTA, CDR2 FQGTGA. V dropped 3 bases and J dropped 0 bases, with 5 bases sitting between them. CDR3 sequence: CASSLVVNTEAFF. CDR3 DNA: TGTGCCAGCAGCTTGGTGGTGAACACTGAAGCTTTCTTT. Using reference TRBV7-3 and TRBJ1-1 for the parts outside the CDR3, the full variable domain is GAGVSQTPSNKVTEKGKYVELRCDPISGHTALYWYRQSLGQGPEFLIYFQGTGAADDSGLPNDRFFAVRPEGSVSTLKIQRTERGDSAVYLCASSLVVNTEAFFGQGTRLTVV.

As regards this clone: A far larger clone is one nucleotide away, so this likely arose from a read error. The rearrangement links TRBV10-2 to TRBJ2-1; D may be TRBD1 or TRBD2 (7 bases each). The germline V gene has CDR1 WSHSY and CDR2 SAAADI. The length of the CDR3 is 14 residues. CDR3 loop: CATQGGTTYSEQFF. DNA for the CDR3: TGCGCCACTCAGGGGGGGACTACCTACAGTGAGCAGTTCTTC.

This clone was picked up many times. The V call is TRBV7-3, the J call TRBJ2-2; the D is unclear. Per the germline V gene, CDR1 is SGHTA and CDR2 is FQGTGA. Trimming cost V 1 base and J 3 bases, with 3 bases left between them. CDR3 length: 13 amino acids. The DNA for the CDR3 is TGTGCCAGCAGCTTAAAGGACACCGGGGAGCTGTTTTTT. Translated, it gives CASSLKDTGELFF.

In regard to this clone: Given the absence of the conserved phenylalanine or tryptophan at the CDR3 end, a read error is likely. Other nucleotide sequences in the sample specify the same CDR3. The genes are TRBV2 and TRBJ1-6, with a tentative D call TRBD1 (6 bases). The CDR3 is 18 amino acids. Germline V gene data show CDR1 as SNHLY and CDR2 as FYNNEI. The CDR3 bases are TGTGCAAGCAGTGAAAGGGGACACGGGAGCTCCTATAATTCACCCCTCCACCTT. Amino acid sequence: CASSERGHGSSYNSPLHL.

The chain links TRBV7-6 to TRBJ1-1, with D possibly TRBD1 on 5 matching bases. The CDR3 runs 14 residues. The V gene's germline CDR1 is SGHVS and CDR2 FNYEAQ. V dropped 5 bases and J dropped 5 bases, with 15 bases sitting between them. The CDR3 DNA reads TGTGCCAGCAGCCGCGAGGGCCGGGGGACTGAAGCTTTCTTT. Protein product: CASSREGRGTEAFF.

The gene calls are TRBV27 and TRBJ1-1, with D perhaps matching TRBD1 (5 bases). Trimming removed 7 bases from V and 5 bases from J, with 11 bases in between. Germline loops: CDR1 MNHEY, CDR2 SMNVEV (reference sequence). CDR3 length: 12 amino acids. The CDR3 here is CASMGGWTEAFF. CDR3 sequence (DNA): TGTGCCAGCATGGGGGGATGGACTGAAGCTTTCTTT.

This clone has a handful of counts. The identical CDR3 is also encoded by other nucleotide sequences in the sample. V is TRBV5-1 and J is TRBJ1-1, with D maybe TRBD1 (5 bases). Looked up from germline, CDR1 is SGHRS and CDR2 is YFSETQ. V shed 0 bases and J shed 0 bases, with 6 bases lying between them. The CDR3 sequence is 14 residues long. CDR3 DNA: TGCGCCAGCAGCTTGGGGACATTGAACACTGAAGCTTTCTTT. Its protein product is CASSLGTLNTEAFF. Variable domain in full (rest from reference TRBV5-1 and TRBJ1-1): KAGVTQTPRYLIKTRGQQVTLSCSPISGHRSVSWYQQTPGQGLQFLFEYFSETQRNKGNFPGRFSGRQFSNSRSEMNVSTLELGDSALYLCASSLGTLNTEAFFGQGTRLTVV.

The V call is TRBV28, the J call TRBJ1-1, with D perhaps TRBD1 (5 bases). Germline loops: CDR1 MDHEN, CDR2 SYDVKM. V was trimmed by 2 bases and J by 5 bases, leaving 21 bases between them. CDR3 length: 17 residues. CDR3 region: CASSLTPGARGETEAFF. DNA for the CDR3: TGTGCCAGCAGTTTAACTCCCGGGGCGCGAGGGGAAACTGAAGCTTTCTTT.

The chain is built from TRBV6-1 and TRBJ2-7; no reliable D call. The ends were cut back, 0 bases at V and 3 bases at J, with 6 bases in the middle. Germline loops: CDR1 MNHNS, CDR2 SASEGT. The CDR3 spans 13 residues. CDR3 DNA: TGTGCCAGCAGTGAAGCAGGTTACTACGAGCAGTACTTC. Its protein is CASSEAGYYEQYF.

The chain is built from TRBV6-1 and TRBJ2-7; D is ambiguous. V was cut by 4 bases and J by 0 bases, with 13 bases left in between. The germline V gene has CDR1 MNHNS and CDR2 SASEGT. The CDR3 length is 15 residues. In DNA form, the CDR3 reads TGTGCCAGCAGTGCCGGCGACTTCCACTCCTACGAGCAGTACTTC. The encoded protein is CASSAGDFHSYEQYF.

This chain connects TRBV18 to TRBJ2-1, with 11 bases identical to TRBD2. V lost 2 bases and J lost 8; bases outside the gene matches: 5. Germline V gene data show CDR1 as KGHSH and CDR2 as LQKENI. This CDR3 spans 15 amino acids. The CDR3: CASSPNSGRDYEQFF. The CDR3 coding sequence is TGTGCCAGCTCACCAAATAGCGGGAGGGACTATGAGCAGTTCTTC.

This rearrangement joins TRBV7-2 to TRBJ2-1; 7 positions agree with TRBD1. The length of the CDR3 is 14 residues. Germline V gives CDR1 SGHTA, CDR2 FQGNSA. V trimming: 6 bases; J trimming: 4 bases; junction bases outside the gene matches: 6. CDR3 amino acids: CASRGPGQYNEQFF. CDR3 bases: TGTGCCAGCAGAGGGCCGGGACAGTACAATGAGCAGTTCTTC.

The gene calls are TRBV6-1 and TRBJ1-3, with D hard to call. Looked up from germline, CDR1 is MNHNS and CDR2 is SASEGT. V was pared by 8 bases and J by 8 bases, with 7 bases between. The CDR3 extends over 10 amino acids. The CDR3 sequence: CASGGHTIYF. In DNA form, the CDR3 reads TGTGCCAGCGGCGGGCACACCATATATTTT.

This chain joins TRBV5-1 and TRBJ1-2, with D unclear. V lost 3 bases, J lost 2 bases, and 8 bases lay in between. The germline CDR1 and CDR2 sequences are SGHRS and YFSETQ. The CDR3 has 13 residues. The CDR3 is CASSSRINYGYTF. CDR3 DNA sequence: TGCGCCAGCAGCTCCCGGATCAACTATGGCTACACCTTC.

This clone was recorded once. V gene TRBV11-1 combines with J gene TRBJ2-6; tentative D call: TRBD2 (7 bases). The V gene lost 7 bases and the J gene lost 0 bases, with 10 bases spanning the gap. In germline, CDR1 is SGHAT, CDR2 FQDESV (reference sequence). The CDR3 extends over 15 amino acids. As DNA, the CDR3 is TGTGCCAGCAAGCGGGACATCTCTGGGGCCAACGTCCTGACTTTC. Translated, it gives CASKRDISGANVLTF. Together with reference TRBV11-1 and TRBJ2-6, the CDR3 gives the full variable domain: EAEVAQSPRYKITEKSQAVAFWCDPISGHATLYWYRQILGQGPELLVQFQDESVVDDSQLPKDRFSAERLKGVDSTLKIQPAELGDSAMYLCASKRDISGANVLTFGAGSRLTVL.

This chain joins TRBV7-2 and TRBJ2-3; D uncertain. The V and J ends lost 5 bases and 2 bases respectively, with 11 bases between them. The germline CDR1 and CDR2 sequences are SGHTA and FQGNSA. The CDR3 is 14 residues long. The CDR3 DNA is TGTGCCAGCAGCCCCCTGTCGAACACAGATACGCAGTATTTT. Protein sequence: CASSPLSNTDTQYF.

The V call is TRBV18, the J call TRBJ1-1, with TRBD1 identical over 8 bases. The CDR3 runs to 15 residues. CDR1 and CDR2 (germline): KGHSH, LQKENI. Unmatched junction bases numbered 3, after V lost 2 bases and J lost 1 base. In nucleotides, the CDR3 is TGTGCCAGCTCACCATCCGGACAGGGGAACACTGAAGCTTTCTTT. Translating it yields CASSPSGQGNTEAFF.

CDR3: CASSLVTGFGYTF. CDR3 bases: TGTGCCAGCAGCTTAGTAACAGGGTTTGGCTACACCTTC. The V gene is TRBV11-2, the J gene TRBJ1-2; TRBD1 might be the D (6 bases). The CDR3 length is 13 residues. Deletions cut 1 base from V and 7 bases from J, with 10 bases between. Per germline, CDR1 SGHAT and CDR2 FQNNGV. Filled out from reference TRBV11-2 and TRBJ1-2, the complete variable domain reads EAGVAQSPRYKIIEKRQSVAFWCNPISGHATLYWYQQILGQGPKLLIQFQNNGVVDDSQLPKDRFSAERLKGVDSTLKIQPAKLEDSAVYLCASSLVTGFGYTFGSGTRLTVV.

V gene TRBV2 combines with J gene TRBJ1-4; D might be TRBD1 (5 bases). CDR1 is SNHLY, CDR2 FYNNEI, per germline. The V gene lost 6 bases and the J gene lost 5 bases, with 13 bases spanning the gap. This CDR3 spans 14 amino acids. CDR3 sequence: CASRLGTSNEKLFF. In DNA, the CDR3 is TGTGCCAGCAGATTAGGGACGAGCAATGAAAAACTGTTTTTT.

This clone was observed a few times. The genes are TRBV6-1 and TRBJ2-7; no definite D call. V lost 10 bases, J lost 1 base, and 11 bases lay in between. There are 12 residues in the CDR3. Germline CDR1 MNHNS, CDR2 SASEGT. The CDR3 sequence is CATQEYSYEQYF. CDR3 nucleotides: TGTGCCACCCAAGAATATTCCTACGAGCAGTACTTC.

The chain combines TRBV27 with TRBJ2-3, with TRBD2 matching 9 bases. V lost 4 bases, J lost 5 bases, and 4 bases stayed unmatched. Per germline, CDR1 MNHEY and CDR2 SMNVEV (reference sequence). The CDR3 is 14 amino acids. The CDR3 reads CASSSSAGGDTQYF. CDR3 bases: TGTGCCAGCAGTTCATCAGCGGGAGGAGATACGCAGTATTTT.

About this clone: A far more abundant clone sits one base away, making this likely a read error. This same CDR3 is encoded by further DNA sequences in the sample. This chain connects TRBV5-1 to TRBJ2-5; no clear D gene. The DNA end is more similar to TRBJ2-7, so the J call may be wrong. CDR3 length equals 13 residues. Per germline, CDR1 SGHRS and CDR2 YFSETQ. CDR3 nucleotides: TGCGCAAGCAGCTTGGAACAGAACTACGAGCAGTACTTC. Its protein is CASSLEQNYEQYF.

This clone has a handful of counts. The chain uses TRBV13 and TRBJ2-7; D not certain. This CDR3 has 13 residues. CDR1 PRHDT and CDR2 FYEKMQ come from the germline V gene (reference sequence). With 6 bases removed from V and 2 bases from J, the gap between germline ends came to 11 bases. As DNA, the CDR3 is TGTGCCAGCAGTTCCCGTCCCACCTACGAGCAGTACTTC. Its translation: CASSSRPTYEQYF.

The chain joins TRBV28 to TRBJ1-5, with D perhaps TRBD1 (5 bases). V shed 9 bases and J shed 5 bases, with 17 bases lying between them. CDR1 is MDHEN, CDR2 SYDVKM, per germline. The CDR3 consists of 14 residues. CDR3 region: CASRAAGQDQPQHF. The CDR3 DNA sequence: TGTGCCAGTCGGGCGGCGGGGCAGGATCAGCCCCAGCATTTT.